This T cell receptor (beta chain) was documented in a study of T cells in Graves' hyperthyroidism and ophthalmopathy. Recently diagnosed hyperthyroidism of less than 2 months' duration affected patients aged 18 to 65. Fresh peripheral blood, 8 to 10 ml, was the source of the PBMCs. Authors of the study amplified TCR beta CDR3 regions from RNA transcripts. The TCR CDR3 first-round RT-PCR relied on the HTBI primer set. TCRdb recomputed calls from the multiplex PCR reads with MiXCR, one row per CDR3 protein. The data contain about 570,000 distinct CDR3 sequences, about 14% of them singletons. The V gene lost 5 bases and the J gene lost 7 bases, with 12 bases spanning the gap. Looked up from germline, CDR1 is SGHNT and CDR2 is YENEEA. The CDR3 extends over 12 amino acids.

The chain combines TRBV11-3 with TRBJ2-7; D is uncertain. The TCR originated in a woman aged 40-49 years with Graves' hyperthyroidism. Sequences were obtained from blood. This CDR3 is CASSLRALEQYF. In nucleotides, the CDR3 is TGTGCCAGCAGCCTCCGGGCTTTGGAGCAGTACTTC.